Listed below are T cell receptor beta chains from one sample, sequenced in a study of patients and donors after allogeneic stem cell transplantation. TCRdb processed the RT-PCR reads anew with MiXCR; each CDR3 protein has one entry. The sample records about 150,000 distinct CDR3 sequences, over 35% being singletons. Sequenced sample: blood, either unsorted or a sorted T cell fraction (not recorded which). Source of these receptors: a human donor who was either an allogeneic HSCT recipient or a stem cell or donor lymphocyte infusion donor (not recorded which). It is not recorded whose cells these are; they may come from a transplant donor. CDR3s include the opening cysteine and the closing phenylalanine or tryptophan. The D gene is left open where the match is weak. Size values are once, few and many counts, or a class for expanded clones, and some rows have none.

D	V	J	size	DNA	CDR3
NA	TRBV15	TRBJ1-2	few	TGTGCCACCAGCAGGTCGGGAGGGCCCTACTATGGCTACACCTTC	CATSRSGGPYYGYTF
NA	TRBV12-3/TRBV12-4	TRBJ1-2	NA	TGTGCCAGCAGTTCGACGTTCCTCCCCTATGGCTACACCTTC	CASSSTFLPYGYTF
NA	TRBV7-9	TRBJ1-1	few	TGTGCCCTCTCGGGGGTCCTGAACACTGAAGCTTTCTTT	CALSGVLNTEAFF
NA	TRBV20-1	TRBJ1-2	NA	TGCAGCCCCCCAAGCTTCTATGGCTACACCTTC	CSPPSFYGYTF
TRBD1	TRBV18	TRBJ1-1	once	TGTGCCAGCTCACCTGAGACAGGGAAGAGGACTGAAGCTTTCTTT	CASSPETGKRTEAFF
TRBD1	TRBV12-3/TRBV12-4	TRBJ1-2	NA	TGTGCCAGCAGCCCGTTGACAGGGCATGGCTACACCTTC	CASSPLTGHGYTF
NA	TRBV5-1	TRBJ2-1	NA	TGCGCCAGCAGCTTGTACCTAGCAGAGAATGAGCAGTTCTTC	CASSLYLAENEQFF
TRBD1	TRBV15	TRBJ1-1	few	TGTGCCACCACCCAGGGGGGGAACACTGAAGCTTTCTTT	CATTQGGNTEAFF
NA	TRBV4-3	TRBJ1-2	few	TGCGCCAGCAGCCAAGATTATGGGGCCCGCTATGGCTACACCTTC	CASSQDYGARYGYTF
NA	TRBV11-1	TRBJ1-1	NA	TGTGCCAGCAGCTCGGTGTGGGGGAACACTGAAGCTTTCTTT	CASSSVWGNTEAFF
NA	TRBV6-1	TRBJ2-7	NA	TGTGCCAGCAGTGATGGACATTACTACGAGCAGTACTTC	CASSDGHYYEQYF
TRBD1	TRBV11-2	TRBJ2-1	NA	TGTGCCAGCAGCCTCGACAGGGTTTATGGGAATGAGCAGTTCTTC	CASSLDRVYGNEQFF
TRBD1	TRBV5-1	TRBJ1-1	NA	TGCGCCAGCAGCTTGCCCCTACAGGGGGCGGACACTGAAGCTTTCTTT	CASSLPLQGADTEAFF
TRBD1	TRBV3-1	TRBJ1-4	few	TGTGCCAGCAGCCGTGTCTCTAGGGGGCGCAGGGAAAAACTGTTTTTT	CASSRVSRGRREKLFF
TRBD1	TRBV7-8	TRBJ1-1	few	TGTGCCAGCAGCAAGTCTAGACAGGGGGGGCGGGAAGCTTTCTTT	CASSKSRQGGREAFF
TRBD1	TRBV10-3	TRBJ1-6	NA	TGTGCCATCGCCCCGGGACAGGGGAATTCACCCCTCCACTTT	CAIAPGQGNSPLHF
TRBD2	TRBV5-1	TRBJ2-5	NA	TGCGCCAGCAGCTTCGGCCTAGCGGCCGGGGAGACCCAGTACTTC	CASSFGLAAGETQYF
NA	TRBV6-1	TRBJ1-2	NA	TGTGCCAGCAGTGAAACTGGGGCAGACTATGGCTACACCTTC	CASSETGADYGYTF
TRBD1	TRBV4-1	TRBJ1-4	NA	TGCGCCAGCAGCCAAAAGGACAGGATAGGTGAAAAACTGTTTTTT	CASSQKDRIGEKLFF
TRBD1	TRBV12-3/TRBV12-4	TRBJ2-5	NA	TGTGCCAGCAACTTTAGGGACAGCAGGGAGACCCAGTACTTC	CASNFRDSRETQYF
NA	TRBV10-3	TRBJ2-1	few	TGTGCCTCCCACCCCTCGGGGGCATGGTATGAGCAGTTCTTC	CASHPSGAWYEQFF
TRBD1	TRBV12-3/TRBV12-4	TRBJ1-4	NA	TGTGCCAGCAGTTTGGGACAGGGAGTTAATGAAAAACTGTTTTTT	CASSLGQGVNEKLFF
TRBD2	TRBV20-1	TRBJ2-3	few	TGCAGTGGCCCGAGCGGGGGTCCTGGTACGCAGTATTTT	CSGPSGGPGTQYF
NA	TRBV6-6	TRBJ1-1	NA	TGTGCCAGCAGTTACTCGATGGGGGGGCAGGCTGAAGCTTTCTTT	CASSYSMGGQAEAFF
NA	TRBV7-6	TRBJ1-4	few	TGTGCCAGCAGCTTCTCCGGGAGCCCTGGAAATGAAAAACTGTTTTTT	CASSFSGSPGNEKLFF
TRBD2	TRBV6-5	TRBJ2-7	few	TGTGCCAGCCGTGGAGCGGGAGCCTCCTACGAGCAGTACTTC	CASRGAGASYEQYF
NA	TRBV5-8	TRBJ1-2	NA	TGTGCCAGCAGCTCGAGTCCCTACTATGGCTACACCTTC	CASSSSPYYGYTF
NA	TRBV7-2	TRBJ2-5	NA	TGTGCCAGCAGCTCTAGAACGGGTATGGGGACCCAGTACTTC	CASSSRTGMGTQYF
TRBD1	TRBV5-5	TRBJ1-1	NA	TGTGCCAGCAGCGCCAGGGGGCCGAACACTGAAGCTTTCTTT	CASSARGPNTEAFF
TRBD2	TRBV12-3/TRBV12-4	TRBJ2-3	NA	TGTGCCAGCAGTTTTGAAACTAGCGCCTCAGATACGCAGTATTTT	CASSFETSASDTQYF
TRBD2	TRBV20-1	TRBJ2-3	NA	TGCAGTGCTCCCCGGACTAGCGGAAGCACAGATACGCAGTATTTT	CSAPRTSGSTDTQYF
NA	TRBV25-1	TRBJ2-7	NA	TGTGCCAGCAGTATAGGCAGGGACGAGCAGTACTTC	CASSIGRDEQYF
NA	TRBV20-1	TRBJ1-1	few	TGCAGTGCTAGAGGGTGGAAGGGGCTGACTGAAGCTTTCTTT	CSARGWKGLTEAFF
NA	TRBV6-5	TRBJ1-3	NA	TGTGCCAGCAGTTACGGGCCAGGGGCCACTGGAAACACCATATATTTT	CASSYGPGATGNTIYF
TRBD2	TRBV5-5	TRBJ2-3	NA	TGTGCCAGCAGCTTAGGCGGGGGGGAAACAGATACGCAGTATTTT	CASSLGGGETDTQYF
NA	TRBV9	TRBJ1-3	NA	TGTGCCAGCAGCGTAGATGTCTCTGGAAACACCATATATTTT	CASSVDVSGNTIYF
NA	TRBV3-1	TRBJ1-6	NA	TGTGCCAGCAGCCAAGAGGGTATCGGGGATTCACCCCTCCACTTT	CASSQEGIGDSPLHF
NA	TRBV12-3/TRBV12-4	TRBJ1-6	NA	TGTGCCAGCAGTTTAAACAGGCCTTTGGGGCCCCTCCACTTT	CASSLNRPLGPLHF
NA	TRBV7-2	TRBJ1-5	NA	TGTGCCAGCAGCTTCCGGGACACCAATTTCAATCAGCCCCAGCATTTT	CASSFRDTNFNQPQHF
TRBD1	TRBV5-1	TRBJ1-5	NA	TGCGCCAGCAGCTTGGGGGACAGGGAGAATCAGCCCCAGCATTTT	CASSLGDRENQPQHF
NA	TRBV4-1	TRBJ2-3	NA	TGCGCCAGCAGCCAGGGTTTCGGGTCCGCCGCGCAGTATTTT	CASSQGFGSAAQYF
NA	TRBV20-1	TRBJ1-1	NA	TGCAGTGCTAGAGATCCGGGACGCCGGTCCACTGAAGCTTTCTTT	CSARDPGRRSTEAFF
NA	TRBV7-3	TRBJ1-1	few	TGTGCCAGCAGCCCGGGCAATACAGTCACTGAAGCTTTCTTT	CASSPGNTVTEAFF
NA	TRBV11-2	TRBJ1-2	NA	TGTGCCAGCAGCTTAGAAGTTGGCTATGGCTACACCTTC	CASSLEVGYGYTF
NA	TRBV7-6	TRBJ2-7	NA	TGTGCCAGCAGCTTAGGGGACCGCGAGCAGTACTTC	CASSLGDREQYF
TRBD2	TRBV29-1	TRBJ2-1	NA	TGCAGCGTAGCAACGCGGGGGGACAATGAGCAGTTCTTC	CSVATRGDNEQFF
NA	TRBV28	TRBJ2-2	NA	TGTGCCAGCAGTTCCCCAGGACGGAACACCGGGGAGCTGTTTTTT	CASSSPGRNTGELFF
NA	TRBV11-1	TRBJ1-1	NA	TGTGCCAGCAGCTTAAGGCGGGGGAACACTGAAGCTTTCTTT	CASSLRRGNTEAFF
NA	TRBV28	TRBJ1-2	many	TGTGCCAGCAGTTATGTCGATTCTAACTATGGCTACACCTTC	CASSYVDSNYGYTF
NA	TRBV12-3/TRBV12-4	TRBJ1-5	many	TGTGCCAGCAGTCCCCAAAGCAATCAGCCCCAGCATTTT	CASSPQSNQPQHF
NA	TRBV7-2	TRBJ1-5	NA	TGTGCCAGCAGCTCCTCCTTGGGGAGGGCGGGTCAGCCCCAGCATTTT	CASSSSLGRAGQPQHF
NA	TRBV7-2	TRBJ2-2	NA	TGTGCCAGCAGCTGCCGGGTTTATCTAGGAACCGGGGAGCTGTTTTTT	CASSCRVYLGTGELFF
NA	TRBV5-6	TRBJ2-4	NA	TGTGCCAGCAGCCGAAGAGGGGGGATAGCCAAAAACATTCAGTACTTC	CASSRRGGIAKNIQYF
NA	TRBV7-3	TRBJ1-2	NA	TGTGCCAGCAGCTCTTTTTCGTCGCACAGGGTCCACTATGGCTACACCTTC	CASSSFSSHRVHYGYTF
NA	TRBV15	TRBJ1-2	NA	TGTGCCACCAGCAAAACAGACTATGGCTACACCTTC	CATSKTDYGYTF
NA	TRBV6-1	TRBJ1-2	few	TGTGCCAGCAGTATAACTCAGACAGGCGGCGTCTATGGCTACACCTTC	CASSITQTGGVYGYTF
NA	TRBV30	TRBJ1-6	NA	TGTGCCTGGAGTACTGACAGGACACGAGATTCAATCTCACCCCTCCACTTT	CAWSTDRTRDSISPLHF
NA	TRBV7-2	TRBJ1-3	few	TGTGCCAGCAGCTTCGGCGGGAGGGGAAACACCATATATTTT	CASSFGGRGNTIYF
NA	TRBV12-3/TRBV12-4	TRBJ1-2	many	TGTGCCAGCAGTCCCTCCGGGGTAGGCTACACCTTC	CASSPSGVGYTF
NA	TRBV12-3/TRBV12-4	TRBJ1-4	few	TGTGCCAGCAGTTTACTCAGATTTAATGAAAAACTGTTTTTT	CASSLLRFNEKLFF